The rows below give T cell receptor beta chains drawn from one sample of a study of blood T cell repertoires in COVID-19. Generated by immunoSEQ multiplex PCR, the TCRdb table keeps only in-frame clones and is missing some. The sample carries some 180,000 clones, 70% to 90% recorded once. Sequencing was carried out using peripheral blood. The receptors were gathered from a woman aged 80 or over with COVID-19, enrolled during active disease. Each CDR3 is given with its conserved first and last residue. D genes are given only for firm matches. Size is stated for part of the rows, as once, few or many counts, or as a class when the clone is expanded.

NA	TRBV7-2	TRBJ2-1	NA	TGTGCCAGCAGCTATATTTCCTACAATGAGCAGTTCTTC	CASSYISYNEQFF
NA	TRBV18	TRBJ1-1	NA	TGTGCCAGCTCACAGAGTGGGTGGACTAAAACCGGGGCTGAAGCTTTCTTT	CASSQSGWTKTGAEAFF
NA	TRBV27	TRBJ1-6	TRBD1	TGTGCCAGCAGAGTAGGGACAGGGGTTTCCCCCCCCCTCCACTTT	CASRVGTGVSPPLHF
NA	TRBV30	TRBJ2-5	NA	TGTGCCTGGAGTCAGGGTTACCAAGAGACCCAGTACTTC	CAWSQGYQETQYF
NA	TRBV10-3	TRBJ2-1	NA	TGTGCCATCAGTGAAGGGCTGGGGCAGGGAACCTACAATGAGCAGTTCTTC	CAISEGLGQGTYNEQFF
NA	TRBV18	TRBJ2-3	NA	TGTGCCAGCTCGGCTAGCACAGATACGCAGTATTTT	CASSASTDTQYF
NA	TRBV30	TRBJ2-2	TRBD2	TGTGCCTGTCTAGCGGGGAAAAACACCGGGGAGCTGTTTTTT	CACLAGKNTGELFF
NA	TRBV3-1/TRBV3-2	TRBJ2-1	TRBD2	TGTGCCAGCAGCCAAGGACTAGCGGCCTACAATGAGCAGTTCTTC	CASSQGLAAYNEQFF
NA	TRBV5-1	TRBJ2-7	TRBD2	TGCGCCAGCAGCTTGGCCCCCGGACTAGCGGGAACCTACGAGCAGTACTTC	CASSLAPGLAGTYEQYF
NA	TRBV7-3	TRBJ2-3	TRBD2	TGTGCCAGCAGCTCACTCTCCGGGACTAGCAAAGATACGCAGTATTTT	CASSSLSGTSKDTQYF
NA	TRBV21-1	TRBJ1-2	NA	TGTGCCAGCAGCGGAAGGACAGGCGAGGATGGCTACACCTTC	CASSGRTGEDGYTF
NA	TRBV27	TRBJ2-7	TRBD1	TGTGCCAGCAAGACAGGGGCCTACGAGCAGTACTTC	CASKTGAYEQYF
NA	TRBV7-2	TRBJ2-4	NA	TGTGCCAGCAGCCAACCGACGGGAGCCAAAAACATTCAGTACTTC	CASSQPTGAKNIQYF
once	TRBV13	TRBJ1-2	NA	TGTGCCAGCAGCCCCAGACAGTTTGTCTATGGCTACACCTTC	CASSPRQFVYGYTF
NA	TRBV6-6	TRBJ1-5	NA	TGTGCCAGCAGTTACTCGCGGGATCAGCCCCAGCATTTT	CASSYSRDQPQHF
NA	TRBV30	TRBJ2-3	TRBD2	TGTGCCTGGGGACTAGCGGAACGCACAGATACGCAGTATTTT	CAWGLAERTDTQYF
NA	TRBV6-2/TRBV6-3	TRBJ2-3	NA	TGTGCCAGCAGTTACTCCCCGGTTAGCGCCACAGATACGCAGTATTTT	CASSYSPVSATDTQYF
NA	TRBV7-9	TRBJ2-2	NA	TGTGCCAGCAGCTTTCTCCAGGGTAACACCGGGGAGCTGTTTTTT	CASSFLQGNTGELFF
NA	TRBV29-1	TRBJ2-2	NA	TGCAGCGTTGGAGAGGGGACATACACCGGGGAGCTGTTTTTT	CSVGEGTYTGELFF
NA	TRBV11-3	TRBJ1-1	NA	TGTGCCAGCAGCTTAAGGGGAATGAACACTGAAGCTTTCTTT	CASSLRGMNTEAFF
NA	TRBV7-2	TRBJ1-2	NA	TGTGCCAGCAGCTTAGCGCAGGGAAACTATGGCTACACCTTC	CASSLAQGNYGYTF
NA	TRBV28	TRBJ2-7	NA	TGTGCCAGCAGTTTATACCCGGCCTACGAGCAGTACTTC	CASSLYPAYEQYF
NA	TRBV30	TRBJ1-5	NA	TGTGCCTGGAGCTATAGCAATCAGCCCCAGCATTTT	CAWSYSNQPQHF
NA	TRBV7-2	TRBJ1-1	NA	TGTGCCAGCAGCTTTGGGGGGGCGGTTGAAGCTTTCTTT	CASSFGGAVEAFF
NA	TRBV10-3	TRBJ2-5	TRBD1	TGTGCCATCGGGGGACAGGGGGCCTTAGAGACCCAGTACTTC	CAIGGQGALETQYF
NA	TRBV27	TRBJ1-1	NA	TGTGCCAGCAGTTCACCTAAGAATCATATGAACACTGAAGCTTTCTTT	CASSSPKNHMNTEAFF
few	TRBV4-3	TRBJ1-2	NA	TGCGCCAGCAGCCAAGACAGGTTTAACTATGGCTACACCTTC	CASSQDRFNYGYTF
NA	TRBV4-1	TRBJ2-7	TRBD1	TGCGCCAGCAGCCAAGGCCAGGGGGCTTACGAGCAGTACTTC	CASSQGQGAYEQYF
NA	TRBV30	TRBJ2-2	TRBD1	TGTGCCTGGGGGACAGGGTATAGTCCCGGGGAGCTGTTTTTT	CAWGTGYSPGELFF
few	TRBV19	TRBJ2-3	NA	TGTGCCAGTAGGGCCAGCACAGATACGCAGTATTTT	CASRASTDTQYF
NA	TRBV5-1	TRBJ2-1	TRBD2	TGCGCCAGCAGCGTGGAGGTGGGAGGGCTTCGGTTCTTC	CASSVEVGGLRFF
once	TRBV11-2	TRBJ2-5	NA	TGTGCCAGCAGCCAAAAAGAGACCCAGTACTTC	CASSQKETQYF
NA	TRBV18	TRBJ1-3	NA	TGTGCCAGCTCACCAAGCAGGCCCTCTGGAAACACCATATATTTT	CASSPSRPSGNTIYF
NA	TRBV9	TRBJ2-1	NA	TGTGCCGGCACGGCGGGCTCCTACAATGAGCAGTTCTTC	CAGTAGSYNEQFF
NA	TRBV18	TRBJ2-5	TRBD2	TGTGCCAGCTCACCCGAGACTAGCGTGGAGACCCAGTACTTC	CASSPETSVETQYF
NA	TRBV6-5	TRBJ1-2	NA	TGTGCCAGCAGTTATCAGGGTGGCTACACCTTC	CASSYQGGYTF
NA	TRBV7-8	TRBJ2-7	NA	TGTGCCAGCAGCTTGGCTGAGACTTCTTCCTACGAGCAGTACTTC	CASSLAETSSYEQYF
NA	TRBV30	TRBJ1-1	NA	TGTGCCTGGCGACTCGCCGGGAGTGGGACGGGGAACACTGAAGCTTTCTTT	CAWRLAGSGTGNTEAFF
NA	TRBV28	TRBJ1-2	TRBD1	TGTGCCAGCAGTACAGGACAGGGGGCCACCTATGGCTACACCTTC	CASSTGQGATYGYTF
NA	TRBV7-2	TRBJ2-5	NA	TGTGCCAGCAGCCCGGGACAACTTCAAGAGACCCAGTACTTC	CASSPGQLQETQYF
NA	TRBV28	TRBJ1-5	NA	TGTGCCAGCAGAAGAGGTACAGGCTACAATCAGCCCCAGCATTTT	CASRRGTGYNQPQHF
once	TRBV7-3	TRBJ1-2	NA	TGTGCCAGCAGCATGTCGGCAGGGGCTGGCTACACCTTC	CASSMSAGAGYTF
NA	TRBV2	TRBJ1-2	TRBD1	TGTGCCAGCAGCCGGGACAGGGAGAGCTATGGCTACACCTTC	CASSRDRESYGYTF
NA	TRBV10-3	TRBJ2-4	TRBD2	TGTGCCATCAGCTCGACTAGCGGGAGCCCCGAAAACATTCAGTACTTC	CAISSTSGSPENIQYF
NA	TRBV9	TRBJ1-3	TRBD1	TGTGCCAGCAGCGCCAGGGGGCCTGGAAACACCATATATTTT	CASSARGPGNTIYF
NA	TRBV7-2	TRBJ1-1	TRBD1	TGTGCCAGTCTTAGAACAGGGGTTATAGCCTCTGAAGCTTTCTTT	CASLRTGVIASEAFF
NA	TRBV16	TRBJ1-2	NA	TGTGCCAGCAGCCAATCTAGGGCAGGGGATGGCTACACCTTC	CASSQSRAGDGYTF
once	TRBV28	TRBJ1-1	NA	TGTGCCAGCAGTCCCGGTGGAGCTGACTCATTTTACACTGAAGCTTTCTTT	CASSPGGADSFYTEAFF
NA	TRBV7-8	TRBJ1-2	NA	TGTGCCAGCAGCCGGACAGCTAACTATGGCTACACCTTC	CASSRTANYGYTF
NA	TRBV7-2	TRBJ2-7	NA	TGTGCCAGCAGCTGGCTTCTAGCGAACTACGAGCAGTACTTC	CASSWLLANYEQYF
once	TRBV18	TRBJ1-3	TRBD1	TGTGCCAGCTCACCGTCACACAGGGGGTCGGCTGGAAACACCATATATTTT	CASSPSHRGSAGNTIYF
NA	TRBV7-2	TRBJ2-7	TRBD1	TGTGCCAGCAGCTTAGCTGGGACAGCCGGATGGGCCAAATACGAGCAGTACTTC	CASSLAGTAGWAKYEQYF
NA	TRBV14	TRBJ2-7	NA	TGTGCCAGCAGCCGGACCGGGACTGTCTCCTACGAGCAGTACTTC	CASSRTGTVSYEQYF
NA	TRBV6-6	TRBJ1-1	TRBD1	TGTGCCAGCAGCTACCCGGGACAGTCGAACACTGAAGCTTTCTTT	CASSYPGQSNTEAFF
few	TRBV7-9	TRBJ1-1	NA	TGTGCCAGCAGCTTAGATTCAGGGTATGGGGCTTTCTTT	CASSLDSGYGAFF